This T cell receptor (beta chain) came from a study of T cells in Graves' hyperthyroidism and ophthalmopathy. Amplified regions were TCR beta CDR3 sequences from RNA transcripts. The HTBI primer set drove a first-round RT-PCR of the TCR CDR3. TCRdb reprocessed the multiplex PCR reads via MiXCR and lists one record per CDR3 protein. The sample consists of about 640,000 distinct CDR3 sequences, under 25% of them appearing once. Broader study findings: Stable hyperthyroidism was told apart from ophthalmopathy by a model built on 13 V-J features. It was a median about 6 months before onset that the model predicted ophthalmopathy.

In germline, CDR1 is LGHDT, CDR2 YNNKEL (reference sequence). The CDR3 consists of 16 residues. Deletions cut 0 bases from V and 0 bases from J, with 9 bases between. This clonotype was detected only a few times. Its specificity is not known. The sample taken for sequencing was blood. The genes are TRBV3-1 and TRBJ2-1; D gene unclear. The sequence came from a man aged 25-45 years with Graves' ophthalmopathy. Here the CDR3 DNA reads TGTGCCAGCAGCCAAGATTTGCCTGGCTCCTACAATGAGCAGTTCTTC. It translates to CASSQDLPGSYNEQFF.